What follows are 19 T cell receptor beta chains derived from one specimen sequenced in a study of shared clonotypes between healthy human individuals. Generated by immunoSEQ multiplex PCR, the TCRdb table keeps only in-frame clones and is missing some. The sample has 2 million to 2.5 million clones, more than 90% seen once. Source material: naive CD4+ T cells sorted from blood. Subset in this sample: CD45RA+ positively selected. Receptors originate from a man between 18 and 35 years old in good health.

This chain uses TRBV7-9 with TRBJ1-6; D gene unclear. CDR1 and CDR2 from the germline V gene are SEHNR and FQNEAQ (reference sequence). The CDR3 has 13 residues. The ends were cut back, 5 bases at V and 10 bases at J, with 12 bases in the middle. The CDR3 reads CASSPIGESPLHF. In DNA, the CDR3 is TGTGCCAGCAGCCCGATCGGGGAATCACCCCTCCACTTT.

V gene TRBV2 combines with J gene TRBJ1-3; 7 nucleotides align to TRBD1. Looked up from germline, CDR1 is SNHLY and CDR2 is FYNNEI. This CDR3 contains 12 residues. After removal of 10 bases from V and 4 bases from J, the junction contained 4 bases not matched to a gene. CDR3 DNA sequence: TGTGCCAAGGGGGCAGGAGGAAACACCATATATTTT. Its protein product is CAKGAGGNTIYF.

The chain carries TRBV5-1 and TRBJ2-2; D ambiguous. This CDR3 has 14 residues. From germline, CDR1 is SGHRS and CDR2 YFSETQ. V lost 4 bases to trimming and J lost 1 base, with 8 bases between them. CDR3 bases: TGCGCCAGCAGCATGGCAGGGAACACCGGGGAGCTGTTTTTT. Translating it yields CASSMAGNTGELFF.

This clone was seen once. The chain couples TRBV19 to TRBJ2-1; D is undetermined. The CDR3 contains 11 residues. Trimming removed 3 bases from V and 10 bases from J, with 7 bases in between. Germline-derived CDR1 and CDR2 are LNHDA and SQIVND (reference sequence). The CDR3 DNA is TGTGCCAGTAGTATTAAGGGAGAGCAGTTCTTC. Protein: CASSIKGEQFF.

This rearrangement joins TRBV28 to TRBJ1-1; D call uncertain. CDR3 length: 12 amino acids. Trimming removed 5 bases from V and 5 bases from J, with 9 bases in between. Looked up from germline, CDR1 is MDHEN and CDR2 is SYDVKM. CDR3 sequence: CASSPTGTEAFF. The CDR3 coding sequence is TGTGCCAGCAGTCCCACGGGGACTGAAGCTTTCTTT.

This clone turned up a few times. The chain carries TRBV7-9 and TRBJ1-1; 9 bases align to TRBD1. The CDR3 is 15 residues long. With V trimmed by 4 bases and J by 5 bases, 8 bases remained unmatched. Germline CDR1 and CDR2: SEHNR and FQNEAQ (reference sequence). This CDR3 is CASSYLGQGGTEAFF. The CDR3 DNA reads as TGTGCCAGCAGCTACTTGGGACAGGGAGGAACTGAAGCTTTCTTT. The complete variable domain, with remaining parts taken from reference TRBV7-9 and TRBJ1-1, reads DTGVSQNPRHKITKRGQNVTFRCDPISEHNRLYWYRQTLGQGPEFLTYFQNEAQLEKSRLLSDRFSAERPKGSFSTLEIQRTEQGDSAMYLCASSYLGQGGTEAFFGQGTRLTVV.

The chain combines TRBV10-3 with TRBJ1-1; no clear D. Trimming pared 0 bases from V and 1 base from J, leaving 6 bases between. The germline V gene has CDR1 ENHRY and CDR2 SYGVKD. The CDR3 totals 14 residues. The CDR3 sequence is CAISESMGNTEAFF. DNA for the CDR3: TGTGCCATCAGTGAGTCGATGGGGAACACTGAAGCTTTCTTT.

The chain couples TRBV5-5 to TRBJ1-4; no firm D call. Germline CDR1 SGHKS, CDR2 YYEKEE (reference sequence). V lost 0 bases to trimming and J lost 5 bases, with 8 bases between them. The CDR3 is 14 residues long. The CDR3, as DNA: TGTGCCAGCAGCTTGGGAGCAATCAATGAAAAACTGTTTTTT. Its translation is CASSLGAINEKLFF.

This clone is a singleton in its sample. The V and J genes are TRBV9 and TRBJ2-5; TRBD1 matches 7 bases. This CDR3 has 17 amino acids. After removal of 3 bases from V and 2 bases from J, the junction contained 13 bases not matched to a gene. Per germline, CDR1 SGDLS and CDR2 YYNGEE. The CDR3 coding sequence is TGTGCCAGCAGCGGCCAGAGAACAGGGGAGTTACAAGAGACCCAGTACTTC. It translates to CASSGQRTGELQETQYF.

The chain recombines TRBV4-3 with TRBJ2-7; D is possibly TRBD2 (6 bases). The germline V gene encodes CDR1 LGHNA and CDR2 YSLEER. V lost 0 bases and J 2 bases, leaving 14 bases between the germline ends. The CDR3 has 16 amino acids. CDR3 DNA: TGCGCCAGCAGCCAAGAGGTCGGGAGCTTCCCCTACGAGCAGTACTTC. This codes for CASSQEVGSFPYEQYF.

The chain uses TRBV28 and TRBJ1-6; D is possibly TRBD1 (6 bases). This CDR3 has 12 residues. CDR1 is MDHEN, CDR2 SYDVKM, per germline. This CDR3 is CASQSGDSPLHF. The CDR3 bases are TGTGCGAGTCAGTCAGGGGATTCACCCCTCCACTTT.

This clone appeared a single time. The V and J genes are TRBV6-5 and TRBJ1-2; D is unclear. The CDR3 extends over 13 amino acids. Germline CDR1 and CDR2: MNHEY and SVGAGI. Trimming removed 6 bases at V and 4 bases at J, with 12 bases between. DNA for the CDR3: TGTGCCAGCAGCTCCGACCCATTCTATGGCTACACCTTC. Translated, it gives CASSSDPFYGYTF.

DNA for the CDR3: TGTGCCAGTAGTCCCCCAGGTGGGACAGGGGTGACTAATGAAAAACTGTTTTTT. It specifies CASSPPGGTGVTNEKLFF. This rearrangement joins TRBV19 to TRBJ1-4; 10 bases agree with TRBD1. CDR3 length equals 18 residues. The junction had 11 bases not matched to a gene; V was cut back by 5 bases and J by 2 bases. Germline V gives CDR1 LNHDA, CDR2 SQIVND (reference sequence).

V usage is TRBV7-9 and J usage is TRBJ1-2, with 7 positions matching TRBD1. CDR1 and CDR2 (germline): SEHNR, FQNEAQ (reference sequence). Trimming removed 4 bases from V and 4 bases from J; junction bases left unmatched: 9. The CDR3 has 15 residues. The CDR3 DNA reads as TGTGCCAGCAGCTCTGGGGGACAGACTCGCTATGGCTACACCTTC. The encoded protein is CASSSGGQTRYGYTF.

This chain links TRBV11-2 with TRBJ2-3; D is unresolved. The V and J ends lost 4 bases and 2 bases respectively, with 13 bases between them. Germline V CDR1 and CDR2: SGHAT, FQNNGV. There are 15 residues in the CDR3. The CDR3 DNA sequence: TGTGCCAGCAGCTCCTTTGTGAAGGACACAGATACGCAGTATTTT. This sequence encodes CASSSFVKDTDTQYF.

The rearrangement joins TRBV15 to TRBJ1-2, with unresolved D. The V gene's germline CDR1 is LNHNV and CDR2 YYDKDF (reference sequence). The V and J ends lost 5 bases and 5 bases respectively, with 12 bases between them. The CDR3 is 13 amino acids. CDR3 region: CATSQGRGYGYTF. CDR3 nucleotides: TGTGCCACCAGCCAAGGCCGAGGTTATGGCTACACCTTC.

V is TRBV6-6 and J is TRBJ1-5; D perhaps matches TRBD1 (5 bases). Germline CDR1 reads MNHNY; CDR2 reads SVGAGI (reference sequence). The V end lost 5 bases, the J end lost 6 bases, and 11 bases lay between the germline ends. The CDR3 runs to 13 residues. The CDR3 protein is CASSPGAAQPQHF. CDR3 DNA: TGTGCCAGCAGTCCCGGGGCGGCTCAGCCCCAGCATTTT.

The genes are TRBV19 and TRBJ1-2; no reliable D call. This CDR3 has 12 residues. Looked up from germline, CDR1 is LNHDA and CDR2 is SQIVND (reference sequence). Trimming took off 6 bases at V and 2 bases at J, with 7 bases between the two ends. The CDR3 coding sequence is TGTGCCAGTAGAGACCCAAACTATGGCTACACCTTC. This encodes CASRDPNYGYTF. The entire variable domain, with the rest obtained from reference TRBV19 and TRBJ1-2, is as follows: DGGITQSPKYLFRKEGQNVTLSCEQNLNHDAMYWYRQDPGQGLRLIYYSQIVNDFQKGDIAEGYSVSREKKESFPLTVTSAQKNPTAFYLCASRDPNYGYTFGSGTRLTVV.

J is TRBJ1-1 and V is TRBV28; no clear D. Germline lookup yields CDR1 MDHEN and CDR2 SYDVKM. The CDR3 length is 13 residues. The V end lost 10 bases, the J end lost 5 bases, and 17 bases lay between the germline ends. CDR3 sequence (DNA): TGTGCCACCGGGCTTGGGCGTTGGACTGAAGCTTTCTTT. Translation: CATGLGRWTEAFF.